The clone carrying this T cell receptor beta chain has a handful of counts. As yet, its antigen is unknown. The data belong to a study of T cells after yellow fever vaccination. Study overall: Those fractions that held only low numbers of cells were prepared using the SMART-Seq v4 Ultra Low Input RNA kit.

With 3 bases removed from V and 3 bases from J, the gap between germline ends came to 8 bases. Germline V gives CDR1 KGHSH, CDR2 LQKENI. The CDR3 is 13 residues long. 5'RACE template switching produced TCR cDNA carrying a universal primer site and UMIs. TCRdb ran MiXCR on the 5' RACE reads and lists one entry per CDR3 protein. The sample shows some 390,000 distinct CDR3 sequences, around 20% of them seen only once. Broader study findings: The study found a weaker secondary response that peaked faster, day 5 versus 15.

Sequenced here: PBMCs, sampled before the yellow fever booster vaccination. The chain carries TRBV18 and TRBJ1-1, with D tentatively TRBD1 (6 bases). This TCR was recovered from a man aged 18 to 29 who received the YFV17D yellow fever vaccine. CDR3 nucleotide sequence: TGTGCCAGCTCACCCCAGGGGCACACTGAAGCTTTCTTT. Translating it yields CASSPQGHTEAFF.